This is a list of T cell receptor beta chains from one sample in a study of blood T cell repertoires in COVID-19. Here immunoSEQ multiplex PCR was the method, and the copy in TCRdb shows in-frame clones only, minus some. The sample has roughly 87,000 clones; about 71% are singletons. The source material was peripheral blood. These receptors were taken from a woman aged 45-65 years with acute or convalescent COVID-19. Each CDR3 is given with its conserved first and last residue. The D gene is left open where the match is weak. Clone size, where shown, is once, few, many, or a class for clones that have expanded.

TRBV18,-,TRBJ1-1,-,CASSPAGKNTEAFF,TGTGCCAGCTCACCAGCCGGGAAGAACACTGAAGCTTTCTTT
TRBV19,-,TRBJ2-1,-,CASSNRDSTYSYNEQFF,TGTGCCAGTAGTAACCGGGACTCGACGTACTCCTACAATGAGCAGTTCTTC
TRBV5-4,-,TRBJ1-2,-,CASSFDRDGYTF,TGTGCCAGCAGCTTTGACAGAGATGGCTACACCTTC
TRBV19,-,TRBJ1-1,-,CASSTGNTEAFF,TGTGCCAGTAGTACAGGGAACACTGAAGCTTTCTTT
TRBV4-1,-,TRBJ2-1,-,CASSQETWGGAAGEQFF,TGCGCCAGCAGCCAAGAGACATGGGGGGGGGCCGCTGGTGAGCAGTTCTTC
TRBV11-3,-,TRBJ2-5,-,CASSLDSETQYF,TGTGCCAGCAGCTTAGATAGCGAGACCCAGTACTTC
TRBV7-9,-,TRBJ1-6,few,CASSLRMDSPLHF,TGTGCCAGCAGCTTGAGGATGGATTCACCCCTCCACTTT
TRBV6-6,TRBD1,TRBJ1-5,-,CASSTTGGNQPQHF,TGTGCCAGCAGCACTACAGGGGGAAATCAGCCCCAGCATTTT
TRBV5-1,-,TRBJ1-2,-,CASSQGTTSNYGYTF,TGCGCCAGCAGCCAGGGCACAACATCTAACTATGGCTACACCTTC
TRBV5-6,TRBD1,TRBJ2-6,-,CASSFGQVGANVLTF,TGTGCCAGCAGCTTTGGACAGGTCGGGGCCAACGTCCTGACTTTC
TRBV2,-,TRBJ1-6,-,CASSDTGTYNSPLHF,TGTGCCAGCAGTGATACAGGGACCTATAATTCACCCCTCCACTTT
TRBV6-2/TRBV6-3,-,TRBJ1-1,-,CASSYQRNTEAFF,TGTGCCAGCAGTTACCAGCGGAACACTGAAGCTTTCTTT
TRBV2,-,TRBJ2-5,-,CASSERGAVGQETQYF,TGTGCCAGCAGTGAAAGGGGCGCGGTGGGACAAGAGACCCAGTACTTC
TRBV27,-,TRBJ1-1,-,CASSRGTEAFF,TGTGCCAGCTCAAGGGGCACTGAAGCTTTCTTT
TRBV9,-,TRBJ1-1,-,CASSFRDTNTEAFF,TGTGCCAGCAGCTTCCGGGACACCAACACTGAAGCTTTCTTT
TRBV15,-,TRBJ1-4,-,CATSRDGNYFF,TGTGCCACCAGCAGAGATGGCAACTACTTTTTT
TRBV10-3,-,TRBJ1-1,once,CAISDGAGNTEAFF,TGTGCCATCAGTGATGGGGCAGGGAACACTGAAGCTTTCTTT
TRBV24-1,TRBD1,TRBJ1-5,-,CATSDTTGDNRPQHF,TGTGCCACCAGTGATACAACAGGGGACAATCGGCCCCAGCATTTT
TRBV6-6,-,TRBJ1-5,-,CASSTRGTGNQPQHF,TGTGCCAGCAGTACGAGGGGGACGGGCAATCAGCCCCAGCATTTT
TRBV5-4,TRBD2,TRBJ2-7,-,CASSSRGGGYEQYF,TGTGCCAGCAGCTCACGCGGGGGGGGCTACGAGCAGTACTTC
TRBV3-1/TRBV3-2,-,TRBJ2-1,-,CASSQDSRVNEQFF,TGTGCCAGCAGCCAAGATTCCAGGGTTAATGAGCAGTTCTTC
TRBV10-3,TRBD1,TRBJ2-7,once,CAITADRGWNEQYF,TGTGCCATCACCGCGGACAGGGGATGGAACGAGCAGTACTTC
TRBV28,-,TRBJ2-3,-,CASSFAADNTDTQYF,TGTGCCAGCAGTTTTGCGGCAGATAACACAGATACGCAGTATTTT
TRBV7-9,-,TRBJ1-1,-,CASRYQGSQNTEAFF,TGTGCCAGCAGATATCAGGGAAGCCAGAACACTGAAGCTTTCTTT
TRBV6-5,TRBD1,TRBJ2-7,few,CASSLGQNYEQYF,TGTGCCAGCAGTTTGGGACAGAACTACGAGCAGTACTTC
TRBV28,-,TRBJ2-2,-,CASSRRQDLNTGELFF,TGTGCCAGCAGTCGCAGACAGGACCTTAACACCGGGGAGCTGTTTTTT
TRBV6-4,-,TRBJ2-2,-,CASSDRQGSTGELFF,TGTGCCAGCAGCGACAGGCAGGGGTCCACCGGGGAGCTGTTTTTT
TRBV7-2,-,TRBJ2-1,-,CASKINRQNFGQFF,TGTGCCAGCAAGATAAACCGACAGAACTTTGGCCAGTTCTTC
TRBV3-1/TRBV3-2,-,TRBJ1-6,-,CASSQVADYNSPLHF,TGTGCCAGCAGCCAAGTGGCGGATTATAATTCACCCCTCCACTTT
TRBV6-2/TRBV6-3,-,TRBJ1-1,once,CASSSGRLLNTEAFF,TGTGCCAGCAGTTCGGGTAGACTCTTGAACACTGAAGCTTTCTTT